This T cell receptor beta chain came from a study of regulatory dendritic cells for organ transplantation. The wider study: Monocytes received vitamin D3 on days 0 and 4, IL-10 on day 4. Study results and limitations: Naive CD4+ and CD8+ repertoires were highly diverse; memory CD8+ was most oligoclonal. Memory CD8+ clonal expansion seemed more limited with regulatory than mature dendritic cells.

The table came from immunoSEQ multiplex PCR; TCRdb's copy has only in-frame clones and leaves some out. The profile shows approximately 10,000 clones, 65% to 85% of them singletons. The length of the CDR3 is 15 residues. Germline assignment: CDR1 SNHLY and CDR2 FYNNEI. The trim removed 7 bases at V and 2 bases at J, leaving 9 bases unmatched. Allogeneic regulatory or mature dendritic cells were co-cultured for 5 days with CFSE-labeled sorted T cells at 1:10. CD4+ or CD8+ T cells were sorted as naive CD45RA+ or memory CD45RO+. As for this clone: Its antigen is unknown.

This clonotype was sampled from a human donor in good health. Sequenced input: memory CD4+ T cells from blood cultured with regulatory dendritic cells. Documented subset: CD45RO+ memory T cells. The chain joins TRBV2 to TRBJ2-5; 8 bases fit TRBD2. DNA for the CDR3: TGTGCCAGCACTAAGGGCGGGGGGTTTCAAGAGACCCAGTACTTC. It specifies CASTKGGGFQETQYF.